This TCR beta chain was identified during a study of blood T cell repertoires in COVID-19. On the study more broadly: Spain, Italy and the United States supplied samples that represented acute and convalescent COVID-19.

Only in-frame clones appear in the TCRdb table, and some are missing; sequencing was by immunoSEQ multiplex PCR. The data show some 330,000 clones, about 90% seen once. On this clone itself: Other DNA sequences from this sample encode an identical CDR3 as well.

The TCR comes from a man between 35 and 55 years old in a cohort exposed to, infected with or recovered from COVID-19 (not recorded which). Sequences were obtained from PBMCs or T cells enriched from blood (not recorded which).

CDR3 protein: CASSIGAVNYGYTF. The CDR3 DNA reads as TGTGCCAGTAGTATAGGGGCCGTGAACTATGGCTACACCTTC. This rearrangement joins TRBV19 to TRBJ1-2; no definite D call. This CDR3 spans 14 amino acids. The V and J ends lost 1 base and 2 bases respectively, with 8 bases between them. Germline V CDR1 and CDR2: LNHDA, SQIVND (reference sequence). The whole variable domain, remainder taken from reference TRBV19 and TRBJ1-2, is DGGITQSPKYLFRKEGQNVTLSCEQNLNHDAMYWYRQDPGQGLRLIYYSQIVNDFQKGDIAEGYSVSREKKESFPLTVTSAQKNPTAFYLCASSIGAVNYGYTFGSGTRLTVV.